The entry below describes one T cell receptor beta chain. The antigen remains undetermined. Germline V CDR1 and CDR2: MNHNS, SASEGT. The CDR3 totals 15 residues. Trimming stripped 9 bases from V and 6 bases from J, with 20 bases between. TCRdb reprocessed the 5' RACE reads with MiXCR, giving one entry per CDR3 protein. The sample lists a few hundred thousand distinct CDR3 sequences, roughly 21% occurring once. This sample was included in a study of T-cell memory formation after mild COVID-19. Overall study findings and caveats: The authors left the SARS-CoV-2 specificity of second-wave clones peaking on day 37 unconfirmed.

Source material: PBMCs or a T cell subset sorted from them (not recorded which). The sequence came from a young man who had mild COVID-19 (a few samples of this study predate the infection). Cell type and time point are not known. V usage is TRBV6-1 and J usage is TRBJ1-4; a weak D match, TRBD1 (5 bases). CDR3 residues: CASRGRERFDEKLFF. Written as DNA, the CDR3 is TGTGCCAGTAGGGGAAGGGAGCGGTTCGATGAAAAACTGTTTTTT.